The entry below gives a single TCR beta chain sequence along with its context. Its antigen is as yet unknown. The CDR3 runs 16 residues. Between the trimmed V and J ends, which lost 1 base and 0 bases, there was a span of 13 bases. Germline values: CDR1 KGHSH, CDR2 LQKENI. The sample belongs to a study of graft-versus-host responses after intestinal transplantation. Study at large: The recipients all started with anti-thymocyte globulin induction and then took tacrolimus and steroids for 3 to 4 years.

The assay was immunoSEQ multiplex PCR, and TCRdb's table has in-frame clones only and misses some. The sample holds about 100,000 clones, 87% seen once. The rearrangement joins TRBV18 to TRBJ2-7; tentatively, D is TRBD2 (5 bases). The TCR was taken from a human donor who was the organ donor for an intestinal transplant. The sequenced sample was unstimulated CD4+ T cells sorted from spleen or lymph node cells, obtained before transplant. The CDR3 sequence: CASSPLTGISSYEQYF. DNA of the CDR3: TGTGCCAGCTCACCACTGACCGGGATTAGCTCCTACGAGCAGTACTTC.